A single sample gave rise to the 5 T cell receptor beta chains below, sequenced in a study of T cell responses to AZD1222 COVID-19 vaccine. The method was immunoSEQ multiplex PCR; TCRdb's version includes in-frame clones alone and lacks a portion of them. The table includes 150,000 to 250,000 clones, approximately 90% detected once. The material sequenced was peripheral blood, taken 28 days after the second AZD1222 dose. Receptors originate from an adult who received the AZD1222 COVID-19 vaccine.

J is TRBJ1-2 and V is TRBV19; D remains unclear. Trimming cost V 9 bases and J 8 bases, with 19 bases left between them. This CDR3 has 13 residues. Germline V gene sequence: CDR1 LNHDA, CDR2 SQIVND (reference sequence). In nucleotides, the CDR3 is TGTGCCAGCCTGGGAAGGAGGTATCTCGGCTACACCTTC. Its protein is CASLGRRYLGYTF. The full variable domain, completed using reference TRBV19 and TRBJ1-2, is DGGITQSPKYLFRKEGQNVTLSCEQNLNHDAMYWYRQDPGQGLRLIYYSQIVNDFQKGDIAEGYSVSREKKESFPLTVTSAQKNPTAFYLCASLGRRYLGYTFGSGTRLTVV.

The chain employs TRBV6-2 or TRBV6-3 and TRBJ2-1; 8 bases agree with TRBD1. Germline assignment: CDR1 MNHEY and CDR2 SVGEGT. V gave up 5 bases and J gave up 6 bases; unmatched junction bases: 12. The CDR3 totals 16 residues. CDR3 coding DNA: TGTGCCAGCAGTCACTTGGACAGGGCCCTAGGCAATGAGCAGTTCTTC. Translating it yields CASSHLDRALGNEQFF.

The chain couples TRBV7-8 to TRBJ1-1; D possibly corresponds to TRBD1 (5 bases). Trimming removed 1 base from V and 4 bases from J, with 13 bases in between. The CDR3 has 15 amino acids. From germline, CDR1 is SGHVS and CDR2 FQNEAQ. CDR3 region: CASSLVRGVITEAFF. CDR3 nucleotide sequence: TGTGCCAGCAGCTTAGTCCGGGGGGTGATCACTGAAGCTTTCTTT.

The gene calls are TRBV29-1 and TRBJ2-7; tentatively, D is TRBD2 (5 bases). The ends were cut back, 4 bases at V and 4 bases at J, with 14 bases in the middle. Germline lookup yields CDR1 SQVTM and CDR2 ANQGSEA. CDR3 length: 13 residues. The DNA for the CDR3 is TGCAGCGTTGTTAAAGGGAGTAGGTACGAGCAGTACTTC. This gives the protein CSVVKGSRYEQYF.

This chain connects TRBV5-1 to TRBJ2-7; 9 nucleotides line up with TRBD1. Germline V CDR1 and CDR2: SGHRS, YFSETQ. V was pared by 4 bases and J by 2 bases, with 4 bases of the junction left unmatched. The CDR3 is made up of 14 amino acids. The CDR3 DNA sequence: TGCGCCAGCAGCGCGACAGGGGGACCCTACGAGCAGTACTTC. This gives the protein CASSATGGPYEQYF.